These T cell receptor beta chains were read from a single sample in a study of T cells in narcolepsy. Assay used: immunoSEQ multiplex PCR; TCRdb lists only in-frame clones, some missing. The repertoire holds tens of thousands of clones, with roughly four fifths as singletons. The sample comprised CD45RA- memory CD4+ T cells from PBMCs. The receptors derive from a human donor with narcolepsy. Each CDR3 is given with its conserved first and last residue. A D gene is named only where the DNA matches it firmly. Clone size is given for some rows only: seen once, a few or many times, or a class if the clone is expanded.

abundance,v_gene,d_gene,j_gene,CDR3nt,CDR3aa
-,TRBV30,TRBD1,TRBJ1-6,TGTGCCTGGATGGTGACAGGGGAGTTCTCACCCCTCCACTTT,CAWMVTGEFSPLHF
-,TRBV7-2,-,TRBJ1-2,TGTGCCAGCAGCTTGCTGGGGGCGCTTTATGGCTACACCTTC,CASSLLGALYGYTF
few,TRBV14,-,TRBJ2-7,TGTGCCAGCAGCCCTGCCTCTTACCGGGGAATCTACGAGCAGTACTTC,CASSPASYRGIYEQYF
-,TRBV6-4,TRBD1,TRBJ2-2,TGTGCCAGCAGACCGGGACAGACCACCGGGGAGCTGTTTTTT,CASRPGQTTGELFF
-,TRBV19,-,TRBJ1-2,TGTGCCAGTATAACCCCAGGGATGGATGGCTACACCTTC,CASITPGMDGYTF
once,TRBV5-8,TRBD1,TRBJ1-5,TGTGCCAGCAGCTTGGCGTCAGGGGGCCGGCAGCCCCAGCATTTT,CASSLASGGRQPQHF
-,TRBV5-6,TRBD1,TRBJ2-7,TGTGCCAGCAGCTTGGCCGGACAGGTCTACGAGCAGTACTTC,CASSLAGQVYEQYF
-,TRBV19,-,TRBJ2-5,TGTGCCAGTAGTATAGTGGGACTTAATCAAGAGACCCAGTACTTC,CASSIVGLNQETQYF
-,TRBV6-6,-,TRBJ2-2,TGTGCCAGCAGATGGGTCTCGAACACCGGGGAGCTGTTTTTT,CASRWVSNTGELFF
-,TRBV13,-,TRBJ2-4,TGTGCCAGCAGCTTGAGGACCAAAAACATTCAGTACTTC,CASSLRTKNIQYF
-,TRBV7-2,-,TRBJ2-5,TGTGCCAGCAGCTCCGCCGGGTCCGGGGTACGAGAGACCCAGTACTTC,CASSSAGSGVRETQYF
-,TRBV5-6,TRBD2,TRBJ2-7,TGTGCCAGCAGCGCTCTAGCGGGGGGGCCCTTCGAGCAGTACTTC,CASSALAGGPFEQYF
-,TRBV9,-,TRBJ2-1,TGTGCCAGCAGCCCCCCTGGTGGGGCCATAGAGCAGTTCTTC,CASSPPGGAIEQFF
-,TRBV2,TRBD2,TRBJ2-3,TGTGCCAGCAGGGGGGGGAGCGGAACTAGCACAGATACGCAGTATTTT,CASRGGSGTSTDTQYF
-,TRBV29-1,TRBD2,TRBJ2-3,TGCAGCGGCAGCGGGGGTGGGGATACGCAGTATTTT,CSGSGGGDTQYF
-,TRBV11-2,-,TRBJ1-1,TGTGCCAGCAGCTTAGCCGGCACTGAAGCTTTCTTT,CASSLAGTEAFF
-,TRBV6-5,-,TRBJ1-1,TGTGCCAGCAGAAAGCGGACGGGGAACACTGAAGCTTTCTTT,CASRKRTGNTEAFF
-,TRBV5-8,TRBD1,TRBJ1-5,TGTGCCAGCAGCGAGGGACAGGGAGGGAATCAGCCCCAGCATTTT,CASSEGQGGNQPQHF